The next 19 T cell receptor beta chains were all read from a single sample in a study of T-cell memory formation after mild COVID-19. From the 5' RACE reads, TCRdb called clonotypes with MiXCR, one entry per CDR3 protein. The sample yields roughly 410,000 distinct CDR3 sequences, around 24% seen once. Sequencing was performed on PBMCs or a T cell subset sorted from them (not recorded which). The receptors here all came from an adult woman who had mild COVID-19 (a few samples of this study predate the infection). Cell type and time point are not known.

This clonotype has more than one count but fewer than ten. The chain couples TRBV4-1 to TRBJ2-5; D perhaps matches TRBD2 (5 bases). This CDR3 contains 14 residues. The V and J ends lost 3 bases and 5 bases respectively, with 13 bases between them. Per the germline V gene, CDR1 is MGHRA and CDR2 is YSYEKL. The CDR3 is CASSQEDGWETQYF. DNA of the CDR3: TGCGCCAGCAGCCAGGAGGACGGTTGGGAGACCCAGTACTTC.

The chain is built from TRBV4-3 and TRBJ2-1; D is ambiguous. This CDR3 is 8 amino acids long. CDR1 and CDR2 from the germline V gene are LGHNA and YSLEER. Trimming removed 11 bases from V and 4 bases from J, with 0 bases in between. CDR3 in amino acids: CAYNEQFF. The CDR3 DNA is TGCGCCTACAATGAGCAGTTCTTC.

This clonotype was detected many times. V and J are TRBV10-2 and TRBJ2-3; 11 bases line up with TRBD2. Germline values: CDR1 WSHSY, CDR2 SAAADI. There are 16 residues in the CDR3. V gave up 5 bases and J gave up 0 bases; unmatched junction bases: 4. The DNA for the CDR3 is TGCGCCAGCAGTCGTACTAGCGGGGGAAGCACAGATACGCAGTATTTT. Translation gives CASSRTSGGSTDTQYF.

The gene calls are TRBV5-1 and TRBJ2-2; 10 bases agree with TRBD2. The CDR3 has 17 residues. The V segment lost 2 bases and the J segment 1 base; nucleotides outside the gene matches: 5. Germline CDR1 reads SGHRS; CDR2 reads YFSETQ. CDR3 residues: CASSFPKRGGNTGELFF. The CDR3, as DNA: TGCGCCAGCAGCTTCCCGAAGCGGGGGGGGAACACCGGGGAGCTGTTTTTT.

The rearrangement uses TRBV27 and TRBJ1-2, with a weak D call TRBD1 (5 bases). The germline gives CDR1 MNHEY, CDR2 SMNVEV (reference sequence). CDR3 length: 13 residues. Trimming shortened V by 2 bases and J by 6 bases, and 10 bases separated the two germline ends. CDR3 loop: CASSLDSGNGYTF. The CDR3 DNA follows: TGTGCCAGCAGTTTAGATTCAGGGAATGGCTACACCTTC.

This chain joins TRBV9 and TRBJ2-7; 9 nucleotides agree with TRBD2. V gave up 2 bases and J gave up 6 bases; unmatched junction bases: 6. Germline V gene data show CDR1 as SGDLS and CDR2 as YYNGEE. The CDR3 runs 14 residues. The CDR3 reads CASSVTSGGSEQYF. As DNA, the CDR3 is TGTGCCAGCAGCGTGACTAGCGGAGGGAGCGAGCAGTACTTC.

The chain employs TRBV5-6 and TRBJ2-3; 8 positions agree with TRBD1. Germline loops: CDR1 SGHDT, CDR2 YYEEEE. CDR3 length: 19 residues. V trimming: 4 bases; J trimming: 2 bases; junction bases outside the gene matches: 18. As DNA, the CDR3 is TGTGCCAGCAGCCAATTACGGACAGGGAACGACTTTTACACAGATACGCAGTATTTT. Translated, it gives CASSQLRTGNDFYTDTQYF.

The chain uses TRBV7-8 and TRBJ2-3; TRBD2 aligns across 13 bases. With 2 bases clipped from V and 4 bases from J, the junction kept 3 bases outside the gene matches. Germline lookup yields CDR1 SGHVS and CDR2 FQNEAQ. This CDR3 spans 16 amino acids. In DNA, the CDR3 is TGTGCCAGCAGCTTACGGACTAGCGGGAGTGCAGATACGCAGTATTTT. Translation: CASSLRTSGSADTQYF.

This clonotype was detected only a few times. The V gene is TRBV6-2 or TRBV6-3, the J gene TRBJ2-3, with TRBD2 matching over 8 bases. The ends lost 2 bases at V and 2 bases at J; junction bases unmatched: 3. Germline assignment: CDR1 MNHEY and CDR2 SVGEGT. CDR3 length: 15 residues. CDR3: CASSYGAGATDTQYF. The CDR3, as DNA: TGTGCCAGCAGTTACGGAGCGGGAGCCACAGATACGCAGTATTTT.

This clonotype has only a few counts. This rearrangement joins TRBV7-8 to TRBJ1-2; a weak D match, TRBD1 (5 bases). The CDR3 has 13 residues. The V gene lost 2 bases and the J gene lost 3 bases, with 7 bases spanning the gap. Germline loops: CDR1 SGHVS, CDR2 FQNEAQ. The CDR3 bases are TGTGCCAGCAGCTTACAGGGTTACTATGGCTACACCTTC. This translates into CASSLQGYYGYTF.

There are a few counts of this clonotype. The rearrangement links TRBV5-1 to TRBJ2-1, with D unclear. CDR1 and CDR2 from the germline V gene are SGHRS and YFSETQ. The CDR3 extends over 16 amino acids. Deletions cut 1 base from V and 0 bases from J, with 11 bases between. The CDR3 DNA is TGCGCCAGCAGCTTGCCGTCAGAGAGCTCCTACAATGAGCAGTTCTTC. Translated, it gives CASSLPSESSYNEQFF.

This chain connects TRBV9 to TRBJ2-1, with TRBD2 identical over 9 bases. Germline CDR1 SGDLS, CDR2 YYNGEE. The CDR3 runs to 17 residues. The ends lost 3 bases at V and 7 bases at J; junction bases unmatched: 14. CDR3 sequence: CASSEPSPSGRRNEQFF. The DNA of the CDR3 is TGTGCCAGCAGCGAGCCGTCGCCCAGCGGGAGGCGGAATGAGCAGTTCTTC.

The chain has TRBV2 and TRBJ2-1; D gene unclear. CDR3 length: 14 amino acids. V was pared by 4 bases and J by 4 bases, with 11 bases between. Germline CDR1 is SNHLY and CDR2 is FYNNEI. Here the CDR3 reads CASSATTLYNEQFF. The DNA for the CDR3 is TGTGCCAGCAGTGCCACTACTTTGTACAATGAGCAGTTCTTC.

The rearrangement links TRBV21-1 to TRBJ2-7; the D call TRBD1 from the table was never checked on the DNA. TRBV21-1 is a recognized pseudogene. CDR3 length equals 14 residues. The CDR3 spells CASSGRDSTYEQYF. CDR3 sequence (DNA): TGTGCCAGCAGCGGTCGGGACAGCACCTACGAGCAGTACTTC.

The V call is TRBV21-1, the J call TRBJ2-5; the DNA was not compared with TRBD1, the D call given in the table. TRBV21-1 is a pseudogene. The CDR3 is 14 amino acids. The CDR3 sequence: CASSPRGAGETQYF. CDR3 in DNA: TGTGCCAGCAGCCCTCGGGGGGCCGGGGAGACCCAGTACTTC.

This chain links TRBV15 with TRBJ2-3; D unresolved. The V end lost 3 bases, the J end lost 5 bases, and 9 bases lay between the germline ends. The CDR3 covers 13 residues. Per the germline V gene, CDR1 is LNHNV and CDR2 is YYDKDF (reference sequence). CDR3 bases: TGTGCCACCAGCAGCCGGGCAGGAGATACGCAGTATTTT. Its protein product is CATSSRAGDTQYF.

Only a few counts were recorded for this clonotype. The V call is TRBV2, the J call TRBJ2-3; D call uncertain. Germline loops: CDR1 SNHLY, CDR2 FYNNEI. The CDR3 length is 14 residues. V shed 8 bases and J shed 2 bases, with 14 bases lying between them. The CDR3 coding sequence is TGTGCCAGCTGTCTCTTGGCTAACACAGATACGCAGTATTTT. This sequence encodes CASCLLANTDTQYF.

The gene calls are TRBV11-2 and TRBJ2-1; 7 bases are a match to TRBD2. Germline assignment: CDR1 SGHAT and CDR2 FQNNGV. The CDR3 consists of 16 residues. The junction had 5 bases not matched to a gene; V was cut back by 1 base and J by 2 bases. DNA for the CDR3: TGTGCCAGCAGCTTAGTGGCCGGGGGGACCTACAATGAGCAGTTCTTC. This codes for CASSLVAGGTYNEQFF.

The V gene is TRBV12-3 or TRBV12-4, the J gene TRBJ2-5, with TRBD2 matching over 7 bases. V lost 6 bases and J lost 5; bases outside the gene matches: 24. CDR3 length: 19 amino acids. The CDR3 bases are TGTGCCAGCAGCCCCCTTGGGGGGAAGCTGGGACTACCTGTTGAGACCCAGTACTTC. Amino acids: CASSPLGGKLGLPVETQYF.